These 29 T cell receptor beta chains came from one sample sequenced in a study of T-cell memory formation after mild COVID-19. TCRdb reanalysed the 5' RACE reads using MiXCR and keeps one entry per CDR3 protein. This sample yields 450,000 or so distinct CDR3 sequences, of which around 27% are seen a single time; 9.5% to 15% belongs to the top ten. Input material: PBMCs or a T cell subset sorted from them (not recorded which). The receptors were gathered from an adult woman who had mild COVID-19 (a few samples of this study predate the infection). Cell type and time point are not known.

The genes are TRBV19 and TRBJ2-7; TRBD2 aligns across 12 bases. This CDR3 is built from 18 residues. Germline V CDR1 and CDR2: LNHDA, SQIVND (reference sequence). V lost 3 bases to trimming and J lost 3 bases; unmatched junction nucleotides: 12. The CDR3: CASSMTLAGGYQGYEQYF. CDR3 nucleotides: TGTGCCAGTAGTATGACTCTAGCGGGAGGGTATCAAGGCTACGAGCAGTACTTC. The variable domain in full, with the rest retrieved from reference TRBV19 and TRBJ2-7, is DGGITQSPKYLFRKEGQNVTLSCEQNLNHDAMYWYRQDPGQGLRLIYYSQIVNDFQKGDIAEGYSVSREKKESFPLTVTSAQKNPTAFYLCASSMTLAGGYQGYEQYFGPGTRLTVT.

This clonotype came up a few times. The chain couples TRBV7-8 to TRBJ1-5; D is possibly TRBD1 (6 bases). Trimming stripped 5 bases from V and 1 base from J, with 18 bases between. CDR1 and CDR2 from the germline V gene are SGHVS and FQNEAQ. The length of the CDR3 is 17 residues. The CDR3 DNA reads TGTGCCAGCAGCCTATCCCTTGGGGGGGCGAGCAATCAGCCCCAGCATTTT. This encodes CASSLSLGGASNQPQHF.

This chain joins TRBV18 and TRBJ2-7; 9 nucleotides align to TRBD1. V was pared by 6 bases and J by 2 bases, with 8 bases of the junction left unmatched. This CDR3 has 15 residues. The germline CDR1 and CDR2 sequences are KGHSH and LQKENI. CDR3 sequence: CASSASGTGTYEQYF. The CDR3 DNA reads as TGTGCCAGCTCCGCTTCCGGGACAGGGACCTACGAGCAGTACTTC.

This clonotype has a single count. The V and J genes are TRBV28 and TRBJ2-5; D is unclear. Germline lookup yields CDR1 MDHEN and CDR2 SYDVKM. The CDR3 is made up of 13 amino acids. Trimming removed 3 bases at V and 5 bases at J, with 10 bases between. CDR3 DNA: TGTGCCAGCAGTTTGAAGGGTAGGGAGACCCAGTACTTC. Translating it yields CASSLKGRETQYF.

There are a few counts of this clonotype. The V call is TRBV5-1, the J call TRBJ2-7; D ambiguous. The germline CDR1 and CDR2 sequences are SGHRS and YFSETQ. The CDR3 contains 13 residues. V shed 0 bases and J shed 3 bases, with 7 bases lying between them. The CDR3 nucleotides are TGCGCCAGCAGCTTGGAGGCTGTCTACGAGCAGTACTTC. Protein sequence: CASSLEAVYEQYF.

This clonotype was picked up a small number of times. The V call is TRBV10-3, the J call TRBJ2-6, with D unclear. The V and J ends lost 0 bases and 4 bases respectively, with 7 bases between them. Germline lookup yields CDR1 ENHRY and CDR2 SYGVKD. This CDR3 spans 15 amino acids. For the CDR3, the DNA is TGTGCCATCAGTGAGTCAGGCCTGGGGGCCAACGTCCTGACTTTC. Translated, it gives CAISESGLGANVLTF.

This chain uses TRBV10-2 with TRBJ2-2, with a tentative D call TRBD1 (6 bases). The CDR3 contains 14 residues. The germline V and J ends were trimmed by 6 bases and 7 bases, with 15 bases remaining between them. CDR1 WSHSY and CDR2 SAAADI come from the germline V gene. The CDR3 DNA sequence: TGCGCCAGCAGCCTTAGTACAGGGATCGGGGAGCTGTTTTTT. It is translated as CASSLSTGIGELFF.

This clonotype came up a few times. The CDR3 DNA reads TGTGCCAGCACGGGACTAGCGGGGGCCCCAGGGACGCAGTATTTT. Amino acids: CASTGLAGAPGTQYF. The chain combines TRBV25-1 with TRBJ2-3; 14 bases map to TRBD2. Trimming took 7 bases from V and 9 from J; bases not matched to a gene: 9. This CDR3 contains 15 residues. CDR1 MGHDK and CDR2 SYGVNS come from the germline V gene.

The chain has TRBV15 and TRBJ2-1; the match to TRBD1 covers 9 bases. This CDR3 spans 14 amino acids. Germline CDR1 LNHNV, CDR2 YYDKDF (reference sequence). The J segment lost 9 bases and the V segment lost 1 base, leaving 4 bases of the junction unmatched. CDR3 nucleotides: TGTGCCACCAGCAGAGCAGGACAGGGGAGTGAGCAGTTCTTC. Its translation is CATSRAGQGSEQFF.

The rearrangement links TRBV20-1 to TRBJ2-3, with D perhaps being TRBD1 or TRBD2 (6 bases each). CDR3 length equals 15 residues. V was cut by 5 bases and J by 2 bases, with 17 bases left in between. Germline CDR1 is DFQATT and CDR2 is SNEGSKA (reference sequence). This chain's CDR3 is CSAHRRGTITDTQYF. CDR3 nucleotide sequence: TGCAGTGCTCACCGCCGCGGGACAATCACAGATACGCAGTATTTT.

This clonotype was seen only a few times. V gene TRBV7-2 combines with J gene TRBJ1-1; D ambiguous. Per the germline V gene, CDR1 is SGHTA and CDR2 is FQGNSA. The CDR3 covers 12 residues. The germline V and J ends were trimmed by 3 bases and 11 bases, with 13 bases remaining between them. CDR3 in amino acids: CASSFDAGRAFF. The CDR3 region has the DNA TGTGCCAGCAGCTTCGACGCGGGGAGGGCTTTCTTT.

In its sample, this clonotype was seen a few times. CDR3 in amino acids: CASSINPGPYSNQPQHF. CDR3 nucleotide sequence: TGTGCCAGTAGTATAAACCCAGGCCCATATAGCAATCAGCCCCAGCATTTT. V is TRBV19 and J is TRBJ1-5; no clear D. Trimming left V 2 bases short and J 0 bases short, with 14 bases between. This CDR3 has 17 residues. Looked up from germline, CDR1 is LNHDA and CDR2 is SQIVND (reference sequence).

This clonotype was detected a few times. This sequence joins TRBV5-1 and TRBJ2-5; TRBD1 might be the D (6 bases). The germline V and J ends were trimmed by 3 bases and 2 bases, with 11 bases remaining between them. CDR3 size: 14 residues. Germline assignment: CDR1 SGHRS and CDR2 YFSETQ. CDR3: CASSSTGFQETQYF. The CDR3 DNA follows: TGCGCCAGCAGCTCCACAGGGTTTCAAGAGACCCAGTACTTC. Complete variable domain (other parts from reference TRBV5-1 and TRBJ2-5): KAGVTQTPRYLIKTRGQQVTLSCSPISGHRSVSWYQQTPGQGLQFLFEYFSETQRNKGNFPGRFSGRQFSNSRSEMNVSTLELGDSALYLCASSSTGFQETQYFGPGTRLLVL.

The chain combines TRBV12-3 or TRBV12-4 with TRBJ2-2; D gene uncertain. V was clipped by 3 bases and J by 6 bases, with 5 bases between them. The length of the CDR3 is 12 residues. In nucleotides, the CDR3 is TGTGCCAGCAGTTTTGGTCCCGGGGAGCTGTTTTTT. It codes for CASSFGPGELFF.

This clonotype was recorded a few times. This chain joins TRBV5-1 and TRBJ2-3; a possible D gene is TRBD2 (5 bases). Looked up from germline, CDR1 is SGHRS and CDR2 is YFSETQ. The V gene lost 5 bases and the J gene lost 5 bases, with 21 bases spanning the gap. This CDR3 contains 16 residues. DNA for the CDR3: TGCGCCAGCAGTCCCTCCGGGGAAGACTGGATAGATACGCAGTATTTT. Translation: CASSPSGEDWIDTQYF.

This clonotype was counted only a few times. The V call is TRBV3-1, the J call TRBJ1-1; 8 bases fit TRBD1. CDR1 is LGHDT and CDR2 is YNNKEL in the germline V gene (reference sequence). V lost 3 bases to trimming and J lost 10 bases; unmatched junction nucleotides: 7. CDR3 length: 13 residues. CDR3 in amino acids: CASSQVDGTGAFF. The CDR3 bases are TGTGCCAGCAGCCAGGTCGACGGGACAGGAGCTTTCTTT.

V usage is TRBV5-1 and J usage is TRBJ2-3; D remains ambiguous. This CDR3 contains 15 residues. Germline V gene lookup returns CDR1 SGHRS and CDR2 YFSETQ. Deletions cut 7 bases from V and 1 base from J, with 16 bases between. The CDR3 region has the DNA TGCGCCAGCTTACGGTCAGTAGTGGGCACAGATACGCAGTATTTT. It encodes CASLRSVVGTDTQYF.

This clonotype turned up a few times. This chain connects TRBV24-1 to TRBJ2-1; maybe TRBD2 (6 bases). The CDR3 runs 17 residues. V lost 3 bases and J lost 0, with 14 bases in between. CDR1 KGHDR and CDR2 SFDVKD come from the germline V gene. The CDR3 region is CATSDPLSGLSYNEQFF. The CDR3, as DNA: TGTGCCACCAGTGATCCGCTTAGCGGCCTCTCCTACAATGAGCAGTTCTTC.

CDR3 region: CAISGGPSSYEQYF. The CDR3 DNA sequence: TGTGCCATCAGTGGCGGGCCTAGCTCCTACGAGCAGTACTTC. The genes are TRBV10-3 and TRBJ2-7; maybe TRBD2 (5 bases). Looked up from germline, CDR1 is ENHRY and CDR2 is SYGVKD. There are 14 residues in the CDR3. V lost 4 bases to trimming and J lost 0 bases, with 10 bases between them.

This clonotype has more than one count but fewer than ten. The junction shows a germline mismatch at one end, possibly a read error. This chain joins TRBV5-6 and TRBJ2-7, with 7 bases identical to TRBD1. This CDR3 has 13 residues. CDR1 and CDR2 (germline): SGHDT, YYEEEE. CDR3 sequence reads: CASTLGTALEQYF. In DNA form, the CDR3 reads TGTGCCAGCACCTTGGGGACAGCCCTCGAGCAGTACTTC.

This chain links TRBV29-1 with TRBJ2-7; D tentatively reads TRBD1 or TRBD2 (6 bases each). V was trimmed by 4 bases and J by 4 bases, leaving 14 bases between them. Looked up from germline, CDR1 is SQVTM and CDR2 is ANQGSEA. The CDR3 runs to 13 residues. The CDR3 is CSVALRGGYEQYF. As DNA, the CDR3 is TGCAGCGTTGCTCTCAGGGGAGGTTACGAGCAGTACTTC.

This clonotype appeared once. This chain joins TRBV11-3 and TRBJ2-5, with D possibly being TRBD2 (5 bases). The CDR3 has 14 amino acids. The germline CDR1 and CDR2 sequences are SGHNT and YENEEA. Trimming pared 3 bases from V and 0 bases from J, leaving 8 bases between. CDR3 residues: CASSFGVDQETQYF. The CDR3 DNA reads as TGTGCCAGCAGCTTCGGGGTGGACCAAGAGACCCAGTACTTC.

This clonotype showed up just a few times. The rearrangement joins TRBV4-1 to TRBJ1-2; no definite D call. CDR1 and CDR2 (germline): MGHRA, YSYEKL. CDR3 size: 14 residues. Trimming removed 0 bases at V and 4 bases at J, with 9 bases between. CDR3 nucleotide sequence: TGCGCCAGCAGCCAAGACGAGAGGATCTATGGCTACACCTTC. Translated, it gives CASSQDERIYGYTF.

This clonotype occurred a few times. The rearrangement uses TRBV6-5 and TRBJ2-2; TRBD2 agrees at 14 bases. The CDR3 contains 16 residues. Germline loops: CDR1 MNHEY, CDR2 SVGAGI. J lost 6 bases, V lost 4 bases, and 4 bases had no gene match. CDR3: CASSSRLAGGPGELFF. Here the CDR3 DNA reads TGTGCCAGCAGTTCCCGACTAGCGGGAGGGCCCGGGGAGCTGTTTTTT.

The chain employs TRBV20-1 and TRBJ2-1; TRBD2 aligns across 10 bases. V was pared by 4 bases and J by 6 bases, with 6 bases of the junction left unmatched. Germline CDR1 is DFQATT and CDR2 is SNEGSKA (reference sequence). This CDR3 spans 14 amino acids. CDR3 residues: CSAIIAGGSNEQFF. CDR3 sequence (DNA): TGCAGTGCTATCATAGCGGGGGGATCCAATGAGCAGTTCTTC.

This chain joins TRBV3-1 and TRBJ1-1; tentative D call: TRBD1 (5 bases). Germline CDR1 is LGHDT and CDR2 is YNNKEL (reference sequence). V lost 5 bases and J lost 4, with 26 bases in between. This CDR3 comprises 18 residues. CDR3: CASSSPPGTGGVGTEAFF. The CDR3, as DNA: TGTGCCAGCAGCTCCCCCCCGGGGACTGGGGGGGTAGGCACTGAAGCTTTCTTT. Supplemented by reference TRBV3-1 and TRBJ1-1, the full variable domain reads DTAVSQTPKYLVTQMGNDKSIKCEQNLGHDTMYWYKQDSKKFLKIMFSYNNKELIINETVPNRFSPKSPDKAHLNLHINSLELGDSAVYFCASSSPPGTGGVGTEAFFGQGTRLTVV.

This clonotype was counted a few times. The chain employs TRBV7-2 and TRBJ2-2, with D possibly TRBD1 on 5 matching bases. Trimming stripped 5 bases from V and 0 bases from J, with 13 bases between. The CDR3 is made up of 16 amino acids. Per germline, CDR1 SGHTA and CDR2 FQGNSA. The CDR3 here is CASSLTSGPNTGELFF. DNA for the CDR3: TGTGCCAGCAGCCTCACGTCAGGGCCGAACACCGGGGAGCTGTTTTTT.

This clonotype was seen only a few times. The chain links TRBV7-2 to TRBJ2-1; 16 nucleotides match TRBD2. Per the germline V gene, CDR1 is SGHTA and CDR2 is FQGNSA. V was pared by 2 bases and J by 4 bases, with 11 bases of the junction left unmatched. The length of the CDR3 is 20 residues. Here the CDR3 DNA reads TGTGCCAGCAGCTTATTGAAAGGGACTAGCGGGAGGGCCTTGTACAATGAGCAGTTCTTC. It translates to CASSLLKGTSGRALYNEQFF.

This clonotype was recorded a few times. The V and J genes are TRBV6-5 and TRBJ2-3; TRBD1 is a possible D gene (6 bases). Trimming pared 5 bases from V and 0 bases from J, leaving 6 bases between. CDR3 size: 13 residues. CDR1 and CDR2 from the germline V gene are MNHEY and SVGAGI. Here the CDR3 DNA reads TGTGCCAGCAGTACAGGGAGCACAGATACGCAGTATTTT. It yields the protein CASSTGSTDTQYF.